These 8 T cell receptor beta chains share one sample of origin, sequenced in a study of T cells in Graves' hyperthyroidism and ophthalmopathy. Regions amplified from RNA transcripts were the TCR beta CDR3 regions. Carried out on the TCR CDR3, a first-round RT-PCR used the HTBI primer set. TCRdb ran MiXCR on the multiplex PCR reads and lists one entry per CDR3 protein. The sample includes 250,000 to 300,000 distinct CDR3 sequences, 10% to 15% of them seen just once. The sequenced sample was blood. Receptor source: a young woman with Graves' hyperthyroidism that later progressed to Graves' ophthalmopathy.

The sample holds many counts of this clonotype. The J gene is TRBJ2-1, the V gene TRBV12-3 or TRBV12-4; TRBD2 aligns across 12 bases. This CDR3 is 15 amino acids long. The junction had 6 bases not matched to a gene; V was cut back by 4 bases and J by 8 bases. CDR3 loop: CASSSTSGRSHEQFF. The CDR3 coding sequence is TGTGCCAGCAGTTCCACTAGCGGGAGGTCACATGAGCAGTTCTTC.

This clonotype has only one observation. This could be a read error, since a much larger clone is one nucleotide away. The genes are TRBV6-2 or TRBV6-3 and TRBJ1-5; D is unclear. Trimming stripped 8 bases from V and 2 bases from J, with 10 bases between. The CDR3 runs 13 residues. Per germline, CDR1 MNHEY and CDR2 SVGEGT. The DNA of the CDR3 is TGTGCCAGCGCGGTGGTCCGCAATCAGCCCCAGCATTTT. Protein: CASAVVRNQPQHF.

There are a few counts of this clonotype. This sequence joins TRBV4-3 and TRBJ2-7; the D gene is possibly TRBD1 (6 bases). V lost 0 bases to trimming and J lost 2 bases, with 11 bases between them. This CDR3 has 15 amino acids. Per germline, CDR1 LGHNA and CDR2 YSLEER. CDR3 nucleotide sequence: TGCGCCAGCAGCCAAGAAGGGACACCGCCCTACGAGCAGTACTTC. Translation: CASSQEGTPPYEQYF.

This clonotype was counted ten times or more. The CDR3 DNA follows: TGTGCCAGCAGTTTAGGCAGGAAGGGCCACGAGCAGTACTTC. Protein sequence: CASSLGRKGHEQYF. This chain uses TRBV12-3 or TRBV12-4 with TRBJ2-7; D is undetermined. Trimming shortened V by 1 base and J by 5 bases, and 12 bases separated the two germline ends. The CDR3 has 14 residues.

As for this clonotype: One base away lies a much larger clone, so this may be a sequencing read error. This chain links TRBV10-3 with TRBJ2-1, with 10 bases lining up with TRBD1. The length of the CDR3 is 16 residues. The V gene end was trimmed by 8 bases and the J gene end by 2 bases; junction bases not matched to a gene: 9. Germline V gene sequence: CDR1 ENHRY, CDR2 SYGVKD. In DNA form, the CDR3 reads TGTGCCATCGGTGTTCGGGACAGGGGCCCCTACAATGAGCAGTTCTTC. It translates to CAIGVRDRGPYNEQFF.

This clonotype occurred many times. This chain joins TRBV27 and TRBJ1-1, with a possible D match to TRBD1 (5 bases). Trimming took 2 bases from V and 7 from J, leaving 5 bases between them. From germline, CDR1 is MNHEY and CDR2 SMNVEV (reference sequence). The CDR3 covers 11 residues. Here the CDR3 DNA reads TGTGCCAGCAGTTTAGGGGGTGAAGCTTTCTTT. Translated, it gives CASSLGGEAFF.

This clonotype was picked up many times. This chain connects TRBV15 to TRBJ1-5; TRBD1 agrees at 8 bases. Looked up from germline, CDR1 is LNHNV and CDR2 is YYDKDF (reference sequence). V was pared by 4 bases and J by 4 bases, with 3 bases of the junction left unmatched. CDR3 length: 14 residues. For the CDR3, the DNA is TGTGCCACCAGCATCGACAGGGGAAATCAGCCCCAGCATTTT. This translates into CATSIDRGNQPQHF. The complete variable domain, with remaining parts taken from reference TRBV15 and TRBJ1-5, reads DAMVIQNPRYQVTQFGKPVTLSCSQTLNHNVMYWYQQKSSQAPKLLFHYYDKDFNNEADTPDNFQSRRPNTSFCFLDIRSPGLGDTAMYLCATSIDRGNQPQHFGDGTRLSIL.

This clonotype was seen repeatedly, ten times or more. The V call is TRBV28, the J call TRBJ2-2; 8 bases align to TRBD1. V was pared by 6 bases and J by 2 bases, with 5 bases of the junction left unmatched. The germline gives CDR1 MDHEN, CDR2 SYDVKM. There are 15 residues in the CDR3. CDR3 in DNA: TGTGCCAGCAGGCCGGACAGGGAAAACACCGGGGAGCTGTTTTTT. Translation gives CASRPDRENTGELFF. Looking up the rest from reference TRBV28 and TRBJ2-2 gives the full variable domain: DVKVTQSSRYLVKRTGEKVFLECVQDMDHENMFWYRQDPGLGLRLIYFSYDVKMKEKGDIPEGYSVSREKKERFSLILESASTNQTSMYLCASRPDRENTGELFFGEGSRLTVL.